This T cell receptor beta chain was observed in a study of early T cells in non-severe SARS-CoV-2 infection. CDR3 length: 14 residues. CDR1 is SEHNR and CDR2 is FQNEAQ in the germline V gene (reference sequence). V shed 2 bases, J shed 8 bases, and the junction held 6 bases outside the gene matches. MiXCR, applied by TCRdb to the 5' RACE reads, yields one record per CDR3 protein. This sample carries roughly 70,000 distinct CDR3 sequences, about 12% of them seen once, and the ten largest clones take 5% to 5.5%. Sequenced input: whole blood. This receptor was obtained from an adult who was a healthcare worker with PCR-confirmed SARS-CoV-2 infection or an uninfected control (not recorded which). The V call is TRBV7-9, the J call TRBJ2-1, with TRBD2 identical over 7 bases. The CDR3 DNA reads as TGTGCCAGCAGCTTAAAGGCGCGGGAGTATGAGCAGTTCTTC. This sequence encodes CASSLKAREYEQFF. Supplemented by reference TRBV7-9 and TRBJ2-1, the full variable domain reads DTGVSQNPRHKITKRGQNVTFRCDPISEHNRLYWYRQTLGQGPEFLTYFQNEAQLEKSRLLSDRFSAERPKGSFSTLEIQRTEQGDSAMYLCASSLKAREYEQFFGPGTRLTVL.